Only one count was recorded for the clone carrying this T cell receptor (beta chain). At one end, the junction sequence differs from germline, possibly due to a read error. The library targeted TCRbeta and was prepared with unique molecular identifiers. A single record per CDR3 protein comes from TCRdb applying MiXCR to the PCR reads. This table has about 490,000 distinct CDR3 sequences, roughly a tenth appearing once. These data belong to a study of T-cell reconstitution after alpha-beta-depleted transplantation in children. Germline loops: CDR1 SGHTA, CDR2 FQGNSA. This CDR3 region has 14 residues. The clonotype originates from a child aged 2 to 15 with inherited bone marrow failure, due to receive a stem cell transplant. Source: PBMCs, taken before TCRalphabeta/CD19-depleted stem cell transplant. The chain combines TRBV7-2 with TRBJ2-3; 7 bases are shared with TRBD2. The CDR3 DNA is TGTGCCACCAGCTTAGCAGCGGGATCTGATACGCAGTATTTT. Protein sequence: CATSLAAGSDTQYF.